This T cell receptor (beta chain) was sequenced for a study of shared clonotypes between healthy human individuals. Libraries were prepared by immunoSEQ multiplex PCR; TCRdb keeps only in-frame clonotypes and omits some of them. The profile shows roughly 500,000 clones, more than 65% of them singletons. As for this clone: This may be a read error: a much more frequent sequence differs by one nucleotide.

Sample: PBMCs. The receptor was isolated from a woman in her forties in good health. Some clones in this sample may be carry-over from other donors' samples.

CDR3 amino acids: CAGRSSGMYNEQFF. The DNA of the CDR3 is TGTGCCGGCAGGTCTAGCGGGATGTACAATGAGCAGTTCTTC. This chain joins TRBV2 and TRBJ2-1; 9 bases align to TRBD2. This CDR3 has 14 residues. Germline CDR1 and CDR2: SNHLY and FYNNEI.